These 12 T cell receptor beta chains originate from one sample sequenced in a study of T cells in Graves' hyperthyroidism and ophthalmopathy. Regions amplified from RNA transcripts were the TCR beta CDR3 regions. With the HTBI primer set, the TCR CDR3 went through a first round of RT-PCR. TCRdb ran MiXCR on the multiplex PCR reads and lists one entry per CDR3 protein. The sample includes about 110,000 distinct CDR3 sequences, roughly 15% of them seen just once. Sequencing was done on a sample of blood. These receptors all stem from a woman between 50 and 59 years old with Graves' hyperthyroidism.

This clonotype was seen ten or more times. This sequence joins TRBV7-2 and TRBJ2-2, with a possible D match to TRBD1 (6 bases). V was clipped by 2 bases and J by 6 bases, with 16 bases between them. Germline V CDR1 and CDR2: SGHTA, FQGNSA. The CDR3 sequence is 16 residues long. The CDR3 region has the DNA TGTGCCAGCAGCTTATCCCATCCACAGGGCGCCGGGGAGCTGTTTTTT. Its translation is CASSLSHPQGAGELFF.

This clonotype was counted a single time. This chain connects TRBV6-1 to TRBJ2-3; 16 bases agree with TRBD2. Losses at the gene ends were 0 bases for V and 6 bases for J; bases not matched to a gene: 9. The CDR3 sequence is 19 residues long. Germline V gene data show CDR1 as MNHNS and CDR2 as SASEGT. The CDR3: CASSEAFLGLAGGLDTQYF. The CDR3 DNA reads TGTGCCAGCAGTGAAGCCTTCCTGGGACTAGCGGGAGGGCTGGATACGCAGTATTTT.

This clonotype was detected ten times or more. The gene calls are TRBV4-2 and TRBJ2-3; 13 nucleotides line up with TRBD2. The CDR3 sequence is 18 residues long. The germline CDR1 and CDR2 sequences are LGHNA and YNFKEQ. Trimming cost V 0 bases and J 4 bases; bases outside gene matches: 7. The CDR3 here is CASSQDRTSGSNSDTQYF. The CDR3 bases are TGTGCCAGCAGCCAAGATCGGACTAGCGGGAGTAATTCAGATACGCAGTATTTT.

Ten or more counts support this clonotype. This chain links TRBV3-1 with TRBJ2-2; 7 positions agree with TRBD1. The CDR3 spans 16 residues. V shed 3 bases and J 0 bases; nucleotides not matched to a gene: 4. Per germline, CDR1 LGHDT and CDR2 YNNKEL (reference sequence). In nucleotides, the CDR3 is TGTGCCAGCAGCCACCCGGGACAGACGAACACCGGGGAGCTGTTTTTT. Its translation: CASSHPGQTNTGELFF.

In its sample, this clonotype was seen many times. V and J are TRBV6-1 and TRBJ1-1, with D uncertain. The CDR3 is 12 amino acids. Germline-derived CDR1 and CDR2 are MNHNS and SASEGT. Trimming shortened V by 6 bases and J by 8 bases, and 13 bases separated the two germline ends. The CDR3: CASRGSDMEAFF. CDR3 DNA sequence: TGTGCCAGCAGGGGCAGCGACATGGAAGCTTTCTTT.

In its sample, this clonotype was seen many times. V is TRBV18 and J is TRBJ2-5; D is possibly TRBD1 or TRBD2 (5 bases each). This CDR3 has 13 amino acids. Trimming shortened V by 2 bases and J by 4 bases, and 8 bases separated the two germline ends. Germline lookup yields CDR1 KGHSH and CDR2 LQKENI. DNA of the CDR3: TGTGCCAGCTCACCAGGGGACGGAGAGACCCAGTACTTC. It is translated as CASSPGDGETQYF.

The chain uses TRBV20-1 and TRBJ2-2; D may be TRBD2 (6 bases). From germline, CDR1 is DFQATT and CDR2 SNEGSKA (reference sequence). V was pared by 3 bases and J by 1 base, with 12 bases between. The CDR3 runs 15 residues. In nucleotides, the CDR3 is TGCAGTGCTAGTAGGACCGGGAGGAACACCGGGGAGCTGTTTTTT. It translates to CSASRTGRNTGELFF.

At least ten counts were recorded for this clonotype. The V gene is TRBV12-3 or TRBV12-4, the J gene TRBJ1-2; D is ambiguous. Trimming took 4 bases from V and 4 from J, leaving 4 bases between them. The CDR3 is made up of 11 amino acids. The CDR3 protein is CASSSFYGYTF. In nucleotides, the CDR3 is TGTGCCAGCAGTTCTTTCTATGGCTACACCTTC.

This clonotype was counted ten times or more. The chain has TRBV2 and TRBJ2-1, with 8 bases fitting TRBD2. V shed 6 bases and J 0 bases; nucleotides not matched to a gene: 7. CDR1 and CDR2 (germline): SNHLY, FYNNEI. The CDR3 contains 16 residues. CDR3 in amino acids: CASRSGRGGSYNEQFF. The DNA of the CDR3 is TGTGCCAGCAGGAGCGGGAGAGGGGGCTCCTACAATGAGCAGTTCTTC.

This clonotype was seen ten or more times. The chain links TRBV11-2 to TRBJ2-1, with D possibly matching TRBD2 (6 bases). The V gene's germline CDR1 is SGHAT and CDR2 FQNNGV. The CDR3 runs 18 residues. Trimming removed 3 bases at V and 2 bases at J, with 20 bases between. CDR3 in DNA: TGTGCCAGCAGCTTTCTGGGGGGAGTACCCCTGGCCTACAATGAGCAGTTCTTC. Encoded protein: CASSFLGGVPLAYNEQFF.

This clonotype appeared many times. This chain connects TRBV5-1 to TRBJ1-1; no clear D. Per the germline V gene, CDR1 is SGHRS and CDR2 is YFSETQ. The CDR3 is made up of 14 amino acids. V was pared by 1 base and J by 4 bases, with 11 bases between. The CDR3 DNA is TGCGCCAGCAGCTTGTTTACGGTTAGCACTGAAGCTTTCTTT. It encodes CASSLFTVSTEAFF.

V usage is TRBV7-9 and J usage is TRBJ2-1; TRBD2 matches 7 bases. With V trimmed by 5 bases and J by 3 bases, 10 bases remained unmatched. The CDR3 is made up of 16 amino acids. The germline CDR1 and CDR2 sequences are SEHNR and FQNEAQ (reference sequence). The DNA for the CDR3 is TGTGCCAGCAGCCCAAGGCTAGCGGACGGCTACAATGAGCAGTTCTTC. Translating it yields CASSPRLADGYNEQFF.